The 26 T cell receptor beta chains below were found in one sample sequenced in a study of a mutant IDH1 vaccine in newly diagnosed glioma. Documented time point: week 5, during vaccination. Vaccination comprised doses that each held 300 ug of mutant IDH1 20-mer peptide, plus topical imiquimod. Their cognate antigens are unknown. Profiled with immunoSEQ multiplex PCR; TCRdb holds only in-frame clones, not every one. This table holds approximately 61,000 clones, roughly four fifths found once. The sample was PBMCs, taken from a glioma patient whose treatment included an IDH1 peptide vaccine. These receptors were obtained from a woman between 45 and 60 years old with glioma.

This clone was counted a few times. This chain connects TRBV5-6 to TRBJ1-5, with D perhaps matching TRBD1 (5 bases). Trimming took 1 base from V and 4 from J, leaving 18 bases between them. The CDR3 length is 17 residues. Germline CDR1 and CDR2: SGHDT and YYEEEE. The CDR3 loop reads CASSLFRARRANQPQHF. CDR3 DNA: TGTGCCAGCAGCTTGTTCAGGGCCCGACGAGCAAATCAGCCCCAGCATTTT.

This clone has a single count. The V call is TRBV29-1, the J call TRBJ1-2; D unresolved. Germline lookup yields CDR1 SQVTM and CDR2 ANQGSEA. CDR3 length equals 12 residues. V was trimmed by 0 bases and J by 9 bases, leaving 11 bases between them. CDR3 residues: CSVEEGFGRYTF. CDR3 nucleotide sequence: TGCAGCGTTGAAGAGGGTTTCGGGCGCTACACCTTC.

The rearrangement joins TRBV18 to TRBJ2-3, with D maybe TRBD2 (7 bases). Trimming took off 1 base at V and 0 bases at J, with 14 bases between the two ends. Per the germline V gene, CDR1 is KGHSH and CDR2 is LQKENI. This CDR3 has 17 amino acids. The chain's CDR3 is CASSPQGAGASTDTQYF. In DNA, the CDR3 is TGTGCCAGCTCACCACAAGGCGCGGGGGCTAGCACAGATACGCAGTATTTT.

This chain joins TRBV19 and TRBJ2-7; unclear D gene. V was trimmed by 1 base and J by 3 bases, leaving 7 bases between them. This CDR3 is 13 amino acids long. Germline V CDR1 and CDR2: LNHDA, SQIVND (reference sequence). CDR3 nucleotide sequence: TGTGCCAGTAGTATAGGCGGCAGCTACGAGCAGTACTTC. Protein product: CASSIGGSYEQYF.

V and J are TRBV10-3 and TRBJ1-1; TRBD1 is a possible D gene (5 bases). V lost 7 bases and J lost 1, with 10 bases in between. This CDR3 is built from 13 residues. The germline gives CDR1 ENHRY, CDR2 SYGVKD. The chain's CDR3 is CAIMGQSNTEAFF. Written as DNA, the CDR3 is TGTGCCATCATGGGGCAGTCGAACACTGAAGCTTTCTTT.

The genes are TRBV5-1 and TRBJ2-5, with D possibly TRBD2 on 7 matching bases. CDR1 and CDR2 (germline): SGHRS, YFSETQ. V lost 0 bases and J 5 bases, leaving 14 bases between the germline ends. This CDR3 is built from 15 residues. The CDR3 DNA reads TGCGCCAGCAGCTTGGGTGCAGGGGAGGGTGAGACCCAGTACTTC. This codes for CASSLGAGEGETQYF.

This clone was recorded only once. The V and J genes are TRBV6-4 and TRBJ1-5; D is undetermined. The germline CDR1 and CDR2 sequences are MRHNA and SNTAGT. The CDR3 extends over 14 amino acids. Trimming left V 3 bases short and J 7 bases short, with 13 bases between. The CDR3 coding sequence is TGTGCCAGCAGTGAGAGTTCCGGTCTGCAGCCCCAGCATTTT. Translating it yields CASSESSGLQPQHF.

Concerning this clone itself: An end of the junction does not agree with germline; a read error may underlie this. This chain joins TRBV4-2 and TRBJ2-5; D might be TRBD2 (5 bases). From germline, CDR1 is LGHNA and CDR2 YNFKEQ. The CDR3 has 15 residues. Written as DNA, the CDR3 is TGTGCCAGCAGCCAAGGCGGGTCCTACCAAGGGACCCAGTACTTC. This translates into CASSQGGSYQGTQYF.

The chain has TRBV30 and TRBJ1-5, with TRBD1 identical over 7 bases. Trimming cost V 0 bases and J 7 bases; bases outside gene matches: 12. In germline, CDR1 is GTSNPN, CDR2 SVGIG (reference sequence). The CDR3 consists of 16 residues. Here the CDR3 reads CAWSVGTALLDQPQHF. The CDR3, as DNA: TGTGCCTGGAGTGTAGGGACAGCGCTATTAGACCAGCCCCAGCATTTT.

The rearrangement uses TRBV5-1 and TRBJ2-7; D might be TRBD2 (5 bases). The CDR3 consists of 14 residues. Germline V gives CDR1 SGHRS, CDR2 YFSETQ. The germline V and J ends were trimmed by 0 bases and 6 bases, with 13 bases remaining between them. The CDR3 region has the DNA TGCGCCAGCAGCTTGGAAGCGGCGAGAAGCGAGCAGTACTTC. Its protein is CASSLEAARSEQYF.

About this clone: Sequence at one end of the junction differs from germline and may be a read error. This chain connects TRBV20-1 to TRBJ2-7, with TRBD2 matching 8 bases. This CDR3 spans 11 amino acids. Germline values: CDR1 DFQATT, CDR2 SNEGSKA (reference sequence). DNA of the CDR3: TGCAGTGCTAGGAGTTCGCTAGCGGGCAACTTC. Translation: CSARSSLAGNF.

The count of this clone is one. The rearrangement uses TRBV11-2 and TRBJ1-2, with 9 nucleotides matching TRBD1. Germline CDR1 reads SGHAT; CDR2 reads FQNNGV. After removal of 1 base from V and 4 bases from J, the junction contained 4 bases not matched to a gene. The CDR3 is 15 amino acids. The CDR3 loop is CASSLGGQGSYGYTF. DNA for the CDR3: TGTGCCAGCAGCTTAGGAGGACAGGGGAGCTATGGCTACACCTTC.

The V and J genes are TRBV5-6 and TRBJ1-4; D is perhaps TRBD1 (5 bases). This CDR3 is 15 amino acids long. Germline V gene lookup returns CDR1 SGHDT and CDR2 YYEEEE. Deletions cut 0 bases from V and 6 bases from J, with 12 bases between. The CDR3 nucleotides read TGTGCCAGCAGCTTGGCCGGGACCGCCCATGAAAAACTGTTTTTT. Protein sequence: CASSLAGTAHEKLFF.

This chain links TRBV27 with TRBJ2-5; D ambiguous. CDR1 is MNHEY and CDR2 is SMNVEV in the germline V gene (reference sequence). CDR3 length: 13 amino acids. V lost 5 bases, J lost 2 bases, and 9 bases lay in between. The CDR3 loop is CASSPPKQETQYF. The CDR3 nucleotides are TGTGCCAGCAGTCCCCCCAAGCAAGAGACCCAGTACTTC.

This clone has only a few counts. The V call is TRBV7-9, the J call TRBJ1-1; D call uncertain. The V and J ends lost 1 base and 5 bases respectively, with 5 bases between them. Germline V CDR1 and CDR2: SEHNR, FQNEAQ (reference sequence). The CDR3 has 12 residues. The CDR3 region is CASSLGVTEAFF. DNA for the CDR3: TGTGCCAGCAGCTTAGGGGTGACTGAAGCTTTCTTT.

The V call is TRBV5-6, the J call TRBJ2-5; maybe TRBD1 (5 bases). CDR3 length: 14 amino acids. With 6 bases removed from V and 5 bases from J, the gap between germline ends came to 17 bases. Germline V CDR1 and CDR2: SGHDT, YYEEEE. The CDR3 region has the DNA TGTGCCAGCACCTCAAGGGGTGGTGCGGAGACCCAGTACTTC. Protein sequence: CASTSRGGAETQYF.

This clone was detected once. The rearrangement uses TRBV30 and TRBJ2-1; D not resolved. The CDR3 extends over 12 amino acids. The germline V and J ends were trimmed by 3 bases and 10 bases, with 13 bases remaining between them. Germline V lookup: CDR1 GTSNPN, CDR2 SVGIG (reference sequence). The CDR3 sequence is CAWSLTVGEQFF. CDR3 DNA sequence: TGTGCCTGGAGCCTCACAGTGGGCGAGCAGTTCTTC.

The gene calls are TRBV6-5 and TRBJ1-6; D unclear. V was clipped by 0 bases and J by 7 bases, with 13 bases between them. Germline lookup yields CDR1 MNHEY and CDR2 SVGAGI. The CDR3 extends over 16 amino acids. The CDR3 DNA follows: TGTGCCAGCAGTTACTCGAGCGGTATAGTCAATTCACCCCTCCACTTT. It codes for CASSYSSGIVNSPLHF.

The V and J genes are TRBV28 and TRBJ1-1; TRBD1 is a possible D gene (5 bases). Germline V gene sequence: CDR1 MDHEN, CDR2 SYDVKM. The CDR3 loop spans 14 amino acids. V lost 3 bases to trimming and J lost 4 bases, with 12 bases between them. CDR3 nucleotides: TGTGCCAGCAGTTTCCTACGGGACTCCACTGAAGCTTTCTTT. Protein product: CASSFLRDSTEAFF.

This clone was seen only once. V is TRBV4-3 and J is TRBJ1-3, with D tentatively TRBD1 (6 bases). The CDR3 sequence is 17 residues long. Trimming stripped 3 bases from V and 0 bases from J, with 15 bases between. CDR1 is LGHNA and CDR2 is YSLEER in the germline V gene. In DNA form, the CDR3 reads TGCGCCAGCAGCCAGGGGGAGGGGGGAGACTCTGGAAACACCATATATTTT. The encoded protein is CASSQGEGGDSGNTIYF.

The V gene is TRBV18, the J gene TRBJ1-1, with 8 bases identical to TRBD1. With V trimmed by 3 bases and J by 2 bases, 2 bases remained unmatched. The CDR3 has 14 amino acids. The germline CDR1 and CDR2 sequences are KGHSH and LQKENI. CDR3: CASSPAGGNTEAFF. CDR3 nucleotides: TGTGCCAGCTCACCGGCAGGGGGCAACACTGAAGCTTTCTTT.

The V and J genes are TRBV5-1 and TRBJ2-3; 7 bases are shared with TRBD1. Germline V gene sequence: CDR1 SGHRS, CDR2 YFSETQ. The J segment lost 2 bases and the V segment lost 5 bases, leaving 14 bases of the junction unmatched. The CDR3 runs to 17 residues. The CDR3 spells CASSSSKTGSYTDTQYF. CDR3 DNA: TGCGCCAGCAGTTCAAGCAAGACAGGGTCCTACACAGATACGCAGTATTTT.

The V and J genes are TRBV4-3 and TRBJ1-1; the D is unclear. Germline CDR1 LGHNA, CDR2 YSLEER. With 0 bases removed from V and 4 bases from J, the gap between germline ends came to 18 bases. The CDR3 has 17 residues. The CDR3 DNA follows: TGCGCCAGCAGCCAAGATATCTCTGGGTGGGGAAGCACTGAAGCTTTCTTT. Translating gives CASSQDISGWGSTEAFF.

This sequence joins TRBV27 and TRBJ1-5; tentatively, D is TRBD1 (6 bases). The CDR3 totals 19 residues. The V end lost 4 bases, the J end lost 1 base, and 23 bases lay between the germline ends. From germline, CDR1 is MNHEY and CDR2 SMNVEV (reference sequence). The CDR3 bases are TGTGCCAGCAGTTCGTTGGTTACCGGGGGGGCGCAAAGCAATCAGCCCCAGCATTTT. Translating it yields CASSSLVTGGAQSNQPQHF.

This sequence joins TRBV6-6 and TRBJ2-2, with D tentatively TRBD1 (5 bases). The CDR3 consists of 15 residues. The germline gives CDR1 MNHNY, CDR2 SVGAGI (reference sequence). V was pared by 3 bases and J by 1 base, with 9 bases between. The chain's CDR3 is CASSYGQGNTGELFF. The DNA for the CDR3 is TGTGCCAGCAGTTATGGGCAGGGGAACACCGGGGAGCTGTTTTTT.

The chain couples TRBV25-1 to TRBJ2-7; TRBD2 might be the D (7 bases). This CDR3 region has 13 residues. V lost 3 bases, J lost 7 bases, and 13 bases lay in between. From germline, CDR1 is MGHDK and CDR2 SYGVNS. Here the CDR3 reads CASSDRGAGEQYF. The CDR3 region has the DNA TGTGCCAGCAGTGATCGGGGGGCGGGAGAGCAGTACTTC.